A selection of T cell receptor beta chains follows, all from one sample in a study of T cells in Graves' hyperthyroidism and ophthalmopathy. TCRdb recomputed calls from the multiplex PCR reads with MiXCR, one row per CDR3 protein. The sample lists about 290,000 distinct CDR3 sequences, roughly 14% occurring once. The specimen sequenced was blood. The receptor source for this set is a woman in her twenties or thirties with Graves' hyperthyroidism that later progressed to Graves' ophthalmopathy. Both conserved end residues are part of each CDR3. D genes are given only for firm matches. Size values are once, few and many counts, or a class for expanded clones, and some rows have none.

d_call	clone_size	v_call	j_call	cdr3_nt	cdr3_aa
NA	few	TRBV6-1	TRBJ2-1	TGTGCCAGCGACAGCGTCCCTGGGGATGAGCAGTTCTTC	CASDSVPGDEQFF
NA	many	TRBV3-1	TRBJ2-5	TGTGCCAGCAGCCAAGATCCAGCGCAAGAGACCCAGTACTTC	CASSQDPAQETQYF
NA	many	TRBV18	TRBJ2-7	TGTGCCAGCTCACCGGGGTTCCAGGGCCCACGGGAGCAGTACTTC	CASSPGFQGPREQYF
NA	many	TRBV24-1	TRBJ1-4	TGTGCCACCAGTGAAGGCCCGGTGAATGAAAAACTGTTTTTT	CATSEGPVNEKLFF
NA	many	TRBV28	TRBJ1-5	TGTGCCAGCAGCACTTCGGTAGCGGGAGCTAGCAATCAGCCCCAGCATTTT	CASSTSVAGASNQPQHF
TRBD1	many	TRBV11-2	TRBJ2-7	TGTGCCAGCAGAAGGGACAGCACCTACGAGCAGTACTTC	CASRRDSTYEQYF
TRBD1	many	TRBV20-1	TRBJ2-7	TGCAGTGCTTCTGGGACAGGGGGCTTCTACGAGCAGTACTTC	CSASGTGGFYEQYF
TRBD2	many	TRBV7-3	TRBJ2-7	TGTGCCAGCAGCTTAATTCCCCCGGGACTAGCGTTCAACGAGCAGTACTTC	CASSLIPPGLAFNEQYF
TRBD2	many	TRBV20-1	TRBJ2-1	TGCAGTGCTCCGAATGATCCAAGCGGGATGCATAACAATGAGCAGTTCTTC	CSAPNDPSGMHNNEQFF
NA	many	TRBV29-1	TRBJ2-5	TGCAGCGTTGAATTGGAGACCCAGTACTTC	CSVELETQYF
NA	many	TRBV28	TRBJ1-2	TGTGCCAGCAGTCTTACCCAGGGTAGCTACACCTTC	CASSLTQGSYTF
TRBD2	many	TRBV6-5	TRBJ2-2	TGTGCCAGCAGTTACGAGACTAGCTGGGAGCTGTTTTTT	CASSYETSWELFF
TRBD2	many	TRBV6-1	TRBJ2-2	TGTGCCAGCAGGCACCCTCCTAGCGGGAGGGCCCCCGGGGAGCTGTTTTTT	CASRHPPSGRAPGELFF
NA	many	TRBV12-3/TRBV12-4	TRBJ2-3	TGTGCCAGCAGTACAGGGTTTGCAGATACGCAGTATTTT	CASSTGFADTQYF
TRBD1	many	TRBV28	TRBJ2-1	TGTGCCAGCACAAGTCCGGGACAGGGCCGAAATGAGCAGTTCTTC	CASTSPGQGRNEQFF
NA	NA	TRBV25-1	TRBJ2-7	TGTGCCAGCAGTGATCTTGGGGATGGCGAGCAGTACTTC	CASSDLGDGEQYF
NA	NA	TRBV3-1	TRBJ1-3	TGTGCCAGCAGCCCAGGACGGTTCTCTGGAAACACCATATATTTT	CASSPGRFSGNTIYF
NA	few	TRBV7-9	TRBJ2-3	TGTGCCAGCAGCCCAATGCAGATTAACACAGATACGCAGTATTTT	CASSPMQINTDTQYF
TRBD2	NA	TRBV2	TRBJ2-7	TGTGCCAGCAGTGCGGGACTAGCGGGGGCCGCCTACGAGCAGTACTTC	CASSAGLAGAAYEQYF
TRBD1	NA	TRBV7-2	TRBJ2-7	TGTGCCAGCAGCCACTCCGGGACAGCATCCTACGAGCAGTACTTC	CASSHSGTASYEQYF
TRBD1	many	TRBV20-1	TRBJ2-7	TGCAGTGCTTTCAGCCCCGGGACAGGGGGCTACGAGCAGTACTTC	CSAFSPGTGGYEQYF
NA	NA	TRBV6-1	TRBJ2-3	TGTGCCAGCAGTATAGGGCGTACAGATACGCAGTATTTT	CASSIGRTDTQYF
NA	many	TRBV29-1	TRBJ2-7	TGCAGCGTTGAAGTAGGCTACGAGCAGTACTTC	CSVEVGYEQYF
NA	few	TRBV24-1	TRBJ2-1	TGTGCCACCAGTGATCGGACCAGGGGAAATGAGCAGTTCTTC	CATSDRTRGNEQFF
NA	many	TRBV2	TRBJ2-1	TGTGCCAGCAATCCAGGGCGCGAGGCCCGGAATGAGCAGTTCTTC	CASNPGREARNEQFF
TRBD1	NA	TRBV6-2/TRBV6-3	TRBJ2-3	TGTGCCAGCAGAGAACAGGGGCGGGATACGCAGTATTTT	CASREQGRDTQYF
TRBD2	many	TRBV7-2	TRBJ2-1	TGTGCCAGCAGCTTACTAGCGGGGCCTTCCAATGAGCAGTTCTTC	CASSLLAGPSNEQFF
NA	many	TRBV6-2/TRBV6-3	TRBJ2-1	TGTGCCAGCAGTTTAAGACAAGAGTCCTACAATGAGCAGTTCTTC	CASSLRQESYNEQFF
NA	many	TRBV5-1	TRBJ2-1	TGCGCCAGCAGCGTTTCCGATAGAGGCGAGCAGTTCTTC	CASSVSDRGEQFF
NA	NA	TRBV24-1	TRBJ2-1	TGTGCCACCAGGGGACCGGGGCCACGCTACAATGAGCAGTTCTTC	CATRGPGPRYNEQFF
TRBD1	NA	TRBV7-9	TRBJ2-3	TGTGCCAGCAGCCTAGCGGGACAGGGGGTTTTGAGCAATCAGCCCCAGTATTTT	CASSLAGQGVLSNQPQYF
NA	few	TRBV15	TRBJ1-6	TGTGCCGGCGCGGCTAATTCACCCCTCCACTTT	CAGAANSPLHF
TRBD2	many	TRBV7-2	TRBJ2-7	TGTGCCAGCAGCCCCTGGGGGGGGAGCTCCCTCCTGGGGGAGCAGTACTTC	CASSPWGGSSLLGEQYF
NA	NA	TRBV28	TRBJ2-7	TGTGCCAGCAGTCCCCGCGGGGCTCGGGCCTACGAGCAGTACTTC	CASSPRGARAYEQYF
TRBD1	many	TRBV5-8	TRBJ1-5	TGTGCCAGCAGCCAGGGACAGGAGGTGGGCAATCAGCCCCAGCATTTT	CASSQGQEVGNQPQHF
TRBD1	few	TRBV20-1	TRBJ1-5	TGCAGTGCTCACAGGGGGATTCCTCAGCCCCAGCATTTT	CSAHRGIPQPQHF
NA	many	TRBV12-3/TRBV12-4	TRBJ2-1	TGTGCCAGCAGTTTGGTGACGGGAGTTTTCGGTGAGCAGTTCTTC	CASSLVTGVFGEQFF
NA	NA	TRBV30	TRBJ1-4	TGTGCCTCCGATGAGGCAGACACTAATGAAAAACTGTTTTTT	CASDEADTNEKLFF
NA	few	TRBV30	TRBJ2-3	TGTGCCTGGCGGGGTATTACGCAGTATTTT	CAWRGITQYF
NA	NA	TRBV18	TRBJ1-6	TGTGCCAGCTCACCACCGGGACGGTATAATTCACCCCTCCACTTT	CASSPPGRYNSPLHF
TRBD1	many	TRBV6-1	TRBJ2-1	TGTGCCAGCAGTCTCTCGTCCGGGACAGCATACAATGAGCAGTTCTTC	CASSLSSGTAYNEQFF
NA	NA	TRBV27	TRBJ2-7	TGTGCCAGCAGTTTATTGAGGCACGAGCAGTACTTC	CASSLLRHEQYF